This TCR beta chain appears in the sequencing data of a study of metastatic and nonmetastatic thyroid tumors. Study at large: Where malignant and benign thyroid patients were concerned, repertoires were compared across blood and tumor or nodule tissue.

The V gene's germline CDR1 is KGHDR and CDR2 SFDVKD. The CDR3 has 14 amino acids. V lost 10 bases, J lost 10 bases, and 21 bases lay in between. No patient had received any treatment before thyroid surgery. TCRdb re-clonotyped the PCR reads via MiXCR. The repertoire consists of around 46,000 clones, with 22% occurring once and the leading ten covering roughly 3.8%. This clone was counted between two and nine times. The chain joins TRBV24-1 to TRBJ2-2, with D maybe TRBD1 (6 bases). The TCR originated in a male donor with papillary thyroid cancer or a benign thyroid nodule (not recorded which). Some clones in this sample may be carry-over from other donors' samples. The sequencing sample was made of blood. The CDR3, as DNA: TGTGCCACGACCGGGACAATCTTCCCCGTGGAGCTGTTTTTT. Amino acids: CATTGTIFPVELFF.